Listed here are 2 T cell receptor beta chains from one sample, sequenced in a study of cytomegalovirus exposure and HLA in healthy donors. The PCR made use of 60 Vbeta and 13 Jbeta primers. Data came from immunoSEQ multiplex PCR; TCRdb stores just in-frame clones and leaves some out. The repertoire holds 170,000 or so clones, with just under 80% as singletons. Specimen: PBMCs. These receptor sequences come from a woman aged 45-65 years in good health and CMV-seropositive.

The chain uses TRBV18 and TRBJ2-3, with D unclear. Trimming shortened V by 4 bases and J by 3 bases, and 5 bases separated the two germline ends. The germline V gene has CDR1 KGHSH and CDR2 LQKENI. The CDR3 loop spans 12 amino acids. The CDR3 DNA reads TGTGCCAGCTCACGCGGAACAGATACGCAGTATTTT. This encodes CASSRGTDTQYF.

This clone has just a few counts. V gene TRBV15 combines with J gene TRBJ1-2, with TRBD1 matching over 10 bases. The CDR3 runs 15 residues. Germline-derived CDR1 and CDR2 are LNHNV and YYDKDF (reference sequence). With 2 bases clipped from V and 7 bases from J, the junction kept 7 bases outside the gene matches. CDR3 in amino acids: CATSRTETGGVGYTF. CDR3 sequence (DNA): TGTGCCACCAGCAGAACCGAGACAGGGGGCGTTGGCTACACCTTC.